This is a list of T cell receptor beta chains from one sample in a study of identical twins. TCRdb reprocessed the 5' RACE reads with MiXCR, giving one entry per CDR3 protein. The table has nearly 650,000 distinct CDR3 sequences, 7% to 7.5% seen once. The data also belong to a second study, concerning yellow fever vaccine responses in identical twins.

Sequencing was performed on PBMCs. All receptors derive from a young woman in good health. CDR3s include the opening cysteine and the closing phenylalanine or tryptophan. Fields, in order: V gene, J gene, D gene, clone size, CDR3 DNA, CDR3 protein. D genes are given only for firm matches. Only some rows state a clone size, as once, few, many or a class for expanded clones.

v_call: TRBV24-1
j_call: TRBJ1-5
d_call: TRBD1
clone_size: many
cdr3_nt: TGTGCCACCAGTTGGGACAGAAATCAGCCCCAGCATTTT
cdr3_aa: CATSWDRNQPQHF

v_call: TRBV2
j_call: TRBJ2-1
d_call: .
clone_size: .
cdr3_nt: TGTGCCAGCAGTGACAGACTAGTTTACAATGAGCAGTTCTTC
cdr3_aa: CASSDRLVYNEQFF

v_call: TRBV25-1
j_call: TRBJ2-2
d_call: .
clone_size: few
cdr3_nt: TGTGCCAGCAGTCCAACCGCCTCCGGGACAAGGCATGGCGGGGAGCTGTTTTTT
cdr3_aa: CASSPTASGTRHGGELFF

v_call: TRBV12-3/TRBV12-4
j_call: TRBJ2-3
d_call: TRBD1
clone_size: many
cdr3_nt: TGTGCCAGCAGCGACAGGGGTAGAGGACCCACAGATACGCAGTATTTT
cdr3_aa: CASSDRGRGPTDTQYF

v_call: TRBV11-2
j_call: TRBJ1-1
d_call: .
clone_size: few
cdr3_nt: TGTGCCAGCAGCTTAGGACAGGCGGTAACTGAAGCTTTCTTT
cdr3_aa: CASSLGQAVTEAFF

v_call: TRBV24-1
j_call: TRBJ2-7
d_call: .
clone_size: few
cdr3_nt: TGTGCCACCCAAGGGACATTGGGGACCGAGCAGTACTTC
cdr3_aa: CATQGTLGTEQYF

v_call: TRBV6-5
j_call: TRBJ2-3
d_call: TRBD2
clone_size: .
cdr3_nt: TGTGCCAGCAGTTACCCGGGAGGGTCAGATACGCAGTATTTT
cdr3_aa: CASSYPGGSDTQYF

v_call: TRBV20-1
j_call: TRBJ1-5
d_call: .
clone_size: .
cdr3_nt: TGCAGTGCTAGAGAAGGTGAGGATCAGCCCCAGCATTTT
cdr3_aa: CSAREGEDQPQHF

v_call: TRBV5-8
j_call: TRBJ2-3
d_call: .
clone_size: many
cdr3_nt: TGTGCCAGCAGCCAGGCGGCTAGACCAGATACGCAGTATTTT
cdr3_aa: CASSQAARPDTQYF

v_call: TRBV7-9
j_call: TRBJ2-1
d_call: TRBD1
clone_size: many
cdr3_nt: TGTGCCAGCAGTCCCGACAGGGGCTCCTACAATGAGCAGTTCTTC
cdr3_aa: CASSPDRGSYNEQFF

v_call: TRBV5-1
j_call: TRBJ2-5
d_call: TRBD1
clone_size: many
cdr3_nt: TGCGCCAGCAGCGAGGGACAGGGGGAAGAGACCCAGTACTTC
cdr3_aa: CASSEGQGEETQYF

v_call: TRBV24-1
j_call: TRBJ2-1
d_call: .
clone_size: few
cdr3_nt: TGTGCCACCAGTGATTCAGGCCATGAGCAGTTCTTC
cdr3_aa: CATSDSGHEQFF

v_call: TRBV28
j_call: TRBJ1-1
d_call: TRBD1
clone_size: many
cdr3_nt: TGTGCCAGCAGCGCAGGGGGCAGGGGCACTGAAGCTTTCTTT
cdr3_aa: CASSAGGRGTEAFF

v_call: TRBV10-3
j_call: TRBJ2-1
d_call: .
clone_size: many
cdr3_nt: TGTGCCATCAGTGCTGGTGACAATGAGCAGTTCTTC
cdr3_aa: CAISAGDNEQFF

v_call: TRBV29-1
j_call: TRBJ2-1
d_call: .
clone_size: .
cdr3_nt: TGCAGCGTTGACTGGCTCAATGAGCAGTTCTTC
cdr3_aa: CSVDWLNEQFF

v_call: TRBV20-1
j_call: TRBJ2-1
d_call: .
clone_size: few
cdr3_nt: TGCAGTGCCGGTGATAGCGACAGCTCCTACAATGAGCAGTTCTTC
cdr3_aa: CSAGDSDSSYNEQFF

v_call: TRBV29-1
j_call: TRBJ2-1
d_call: TRBD2
clone_size: many
cdr3_nt: TGCAGCGCCATGGGACTAGCGGGAGAGGCCTACAATGAGCAGTTCTTC
cdr3_aa: CSAMGLAGEAYNEQFF

v_call: TRBV24-1
j_call: TRBJ1-5
d_call: .
clone_size: few
cdr3_nt: TGTGCCACCAGTCGAAAGCCAAATCAGCCCCAGCATTTT
cdr3_aa: CATSRKPNQPQHF

v_call: TRBV7-9
j_call: TRBJ2-3
d_call: .
clone_size: .
cdr3_nt: TGTGCCAGCAGCTCTCTGAGTCAGTATTTT
cdr3_aa: CASSSLSQYF

v_call: TRBV12-3/TRBV12-4
j_call: TRBJ2-5
d_call: TRBD2
clone_size: .
cdr3_nt: TGTGCCAGCGGCCAACTAGCGGGATGGGAGACCCAGTACTTC
cdr3_aa: CASGQLAGWETQYF

v_call: TRBV7-9
j_call: TRBJ1-1
d_call: .
clone_size: many
cdr3_nt: TGTGCCAGCAGGCCCCTGGAAGGAGGAGCTTTCTTT
cdr3_aa: CASRPLEGGAFF

v_call: TRBV12-3/TRBV12-4
j_call: TRBJ2-1
d_call: .
clone_size: many
cdr3_nt: TGTGCCAGCGCTCGAGGCCCAAAGACCTACAATGAGCAGTTCTTC
cdr3_aa: CASARGPKTYNEQFF

v_call: TRBV7-8
j_call: TRBJ1-1
d_call: .
clone_size: .
cdr3_nt: TGTGCCAGCAGCCCGCTGGCCAGGGGCACTGAAGCTTTCTTT
cdr3_aa: CASSPLARGTEAFF

v_call: TRBV20-1
j_call: TRBJ2-7
d_call: TRBD2
clone_size: few
cdr3_nt: TGCAGTGCTAGAGATCGAAGGACTAGCGGCTCCTACGAGCAGTACTTC
cdr3_aa: CSARDRRTSGSYEQYF

v_call: TRBV5-1
j_call: TRBJ2-7
d_call: TRBD1
clone_size: .
cdr3_nt: TGCGCCAGCAGCTTGGACAGGGGTAACTACGAGCAGTACTTC
cdr3_aa: CASSLDRGNYEQYF

v_call: TRBV20-1
j_call: TRBJ1-1
d_call: .
clone_size: many
cdr3_nt: TGCAGTGCCTTTGTGGGGAGGAACACTGAAGCTTTCTTT
cdr3_aa: CSAFVGRNTEAFF

v_call: TRBV27
j_call: TRBJ2-1
d_call: TRBD1
clone_size: many
cdr3_nt: TGTGCCAGCAGCTCTGGGCAGCCAGGGGGCAATGAGCAGTTCTTC
cdr3_aa: CASSSGQPGGNEQFF

v_call: TRBV7-2
j_call: TRBJ2-2
d_call: TRBD2
clone_size: .
cdr3_nt: TGTGCCAGCAGCTTTAGCGGGGGACCCACCGGGGAGCTGTTTTTT
cdr3_aa: CASSFSGGPTGELFF

v_call: TRBV19
j_call: TRBJ2-3
d_call: TRBD2
clone_size: .
cdr3_nt: TGTGCCAGTAGTTCCACCGGGACTATCTGGACAGATACGCAGTATTTT
cdr3_aa: CASSSTGTIWTDTQYF

v_call: TRBV5-5
j_call: TRBJ2-5
d_call: TRBD1
clone_size: many
cdr3_nt: TGTGCCAGCAGCTCCGGGACAGGGGGCACATCCGAGACCCAGTACTTC
cdr3_aa: CASSSGTGGTSETQYF

v_call: TRBV3-1
j_call: TRBJ2-7
d_call: .
clone_size: .
cdr3_nt: TGTGCCAGCAGCCAAGGTGGGAGCAGCCAAAGCCCGTACTTC
cdr3_aa: CASSQGGSSQSPYF

v_call: TRBV5-1
j_call: TRBJ2-1
d_call: TRBD2
clone_size: few
cdr3_nt: TGCGCCAGCAGCGTGGGACTAGCGGGAGGGGGGATCAATGAGCAGTTCTTC
cdr3_aa: CASSVGLAGGGINEQFF

v_call: TRBV7-9
j_call: TRBJ2-2
d_call: .
clone_size: .
cdr3_nt: TGTGCCAGCAGCTTAGACGACTATCCCACCGGGGAGCTGTTTTTT
cdr3_aa: CASSLDDYPTGELFF

v_call: TRBV10-2
j_call: TRBJ2-1
d_call: TRBD2
clone_size: once
cdr3_nt: TGCGCCAGCAGTGACTCTACTAGCGGGAGCTCCTACAATGAGCAGTTCTTC
cdr3_aa: CASSDSTSGSSYNEQFF

v_call: TRBV20-1
j_call: TRBJ2-1
d_call: .
clone_size: .
cdr3_nt: TGCAGTGCTAGAGGGATTTACAATGAGCAGTTCTTC
cdr3_aa: CSARGIYNEQFF

v_call: TRBV7-9
j_call: TRBJ2-2
d_call: .
clone_size: .
cdr3_nt: TGTGCCAGGATGGCGAGGACCGGGGAGCTGTTTTTT
cdr3_aa: CARMARTGELFF

v_call: TRBV28
j_call: TRBJ1-2
d_call: TRBD1
clone_size: few
cdr3_nt: TGTGCCAGCCGGTCCCAGGGGGCTTCTGACTATGGCTACACCTTC
cdr3_aa: CASRSQGASDYGYTF

v_call: TRBV6-2/TRBV6-3
j_call: TRBJ2-1
d_call: TRBD1
clone_size: few
cdr3_nt: TGTGCCAGCAGTTACCCCGACAGGGGTGTTTACAATGAGCAGTTCTTC
cdr3_aa: CASSYPDRGVYNEQFF

v_call: TRBV12-3/TRBV12-4
j_call: TRBJ2-7
d_call: TRBD1
clone_size: many
cdr3_nt: TGTGCCAGCAGTTCTACCGGGACAGGGAAAGACGAGCAGTACTTC
cdr3_aa: CASSSTGTGKDEQYF

v_call: TRBV7-9
j_call: TRBJ2-1
d_call: TRBD1
clone_size: .
cdr3_nt: TGTGCCAGCAGCTATAGGACAGGCGACACCTCCTACAATGAGCAGTTCTTC
cdr3_aa: CASSYRTGDTSYNEQFF

v_call: TRBV24-1
j_call: TRBJ2-1
d_call: TRBD2
clone_size: few
cdr3_nt: TGTGCCACCAGTGATTTCGAGGGGACTAGCTCCTACAATGAGCAGTTCTTC
cdr3_aa: CATSDFEGTSSYNEQFF

v_call: TRBV29-1
j_call: TRBJ2-2
d_call: .
clone_size: .
cdr3_nt: TGCAGCGTTGAAGATTGGTCAGGGATTCCCGGGGAGCTGTTTTTT
cdr3_aa: CSVEDWSGIPGELFF

v_call: TRBV3-1
j_call: TRBJ2-1
d_call: .
clone_size: .
cdr3_nt: TGTGCCAGCAGCCAAGGACTGAGGACAGATGGAAATGAGCAGTTCTTC
cdr3_aa: CASSQGLRTDGNEQFF

v_call: TRBV9
j_call: TRBJ2-2
d_call: .
clone_size: many
cdr3_nt: TGTGCCAGCAGCGTAGGGCTGAACCATAACACCGGGGAGCTGTTTTTT
cdr3_aa: CASSVGLNHNTGELFF

v_call: TRBV4-2
j_call: TRBJ2-2
d_call: .
clone_size: .
cdr3_nt: TGTGCCAGCAGCCCAGCCGAGGGGGGGGCCGGAACCGGGGAGCTGTTTTTT
cdr3_aa: CASSPAEGGAGTGELFF

v_call: TRBV10-3
j_call: TRBJ1-1
d_call: .
clone_size: .
cdr3_nt: TGTGCCATCAGTGAAACGGACCGAACGAGTGAAGCTTTCTTT
cdr3_aa: CAISETDRTSEAFF

v_call: TRBV6-1
j_call: TRBJ1-1
d_call: .
clone_size: few
cdr3_nt: TGTGCCAGCAGTGGGACCTTACTGAACACTGAAGCTTTCTTT
cdr3_aa: CASSGTLLNTEAFF